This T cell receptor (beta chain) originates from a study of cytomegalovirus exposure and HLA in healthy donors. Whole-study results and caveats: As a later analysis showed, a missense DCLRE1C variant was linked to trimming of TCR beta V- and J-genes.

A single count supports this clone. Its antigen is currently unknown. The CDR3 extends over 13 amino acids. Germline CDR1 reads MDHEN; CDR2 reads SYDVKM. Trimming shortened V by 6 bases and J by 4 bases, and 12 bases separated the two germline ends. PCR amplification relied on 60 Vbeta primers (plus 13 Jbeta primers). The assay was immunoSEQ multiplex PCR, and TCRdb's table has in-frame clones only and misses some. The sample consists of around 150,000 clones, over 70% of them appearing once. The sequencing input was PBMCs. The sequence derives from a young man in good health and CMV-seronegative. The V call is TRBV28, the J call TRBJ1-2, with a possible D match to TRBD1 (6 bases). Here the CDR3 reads CASRPTGSYGYTF. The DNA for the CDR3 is TGTGCCAGCAGGCCTACAGGGAGCTATGGCTACACCTTC.